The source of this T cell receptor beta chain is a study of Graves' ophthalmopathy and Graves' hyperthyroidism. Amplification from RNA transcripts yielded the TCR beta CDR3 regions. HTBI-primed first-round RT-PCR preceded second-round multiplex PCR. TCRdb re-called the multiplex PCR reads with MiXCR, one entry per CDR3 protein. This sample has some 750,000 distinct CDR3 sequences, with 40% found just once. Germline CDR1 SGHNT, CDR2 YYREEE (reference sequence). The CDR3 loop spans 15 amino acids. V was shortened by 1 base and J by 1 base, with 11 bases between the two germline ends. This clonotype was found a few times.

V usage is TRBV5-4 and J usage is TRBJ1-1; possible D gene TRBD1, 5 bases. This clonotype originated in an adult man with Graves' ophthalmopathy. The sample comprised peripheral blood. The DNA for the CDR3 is TGTGCCAGCAGCTTGTTGGGGACGGGGAACACTGAAGCTTTCTTT. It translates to CASSLLGTGNTEAFF.